This T cell receptor beta chain appears in the sequencing data of a study of early T cells in non-severe SARS-CoV-2 infection. The overall study: Sequenced bulk RNA came from whole blood that was unsorted, and chains were unpaired. Notes on the study in general: Sequences matched to VDJdb favored anti-spike CD8 responses, while private and CD4 specificities were missed.

This clonotype was found a few times. Antigen specificity is unknown. Tagging with unique molecular identifiers was applied to individual cDNA molecules. TCRdb called the 5' RACE reads again in MiXCR, with one record for every CDR3 protein. Counted here are 50,000 to 65,000 distinct CDR3 sequences, about 7.7% occurring once; the ten biggest clones make up over 9.5%. V was pared by 6 bases and J by 10 bases, with 16 bases between. Looked up from germline, CDR1 is SGHAT and CDR2 is FQNNGV. The CDR3 contains 13 residues. The J gene is TRBJ2-1, the V gene TRBV11-2; possibly TRBD1 or TRBD2 for D (5 bases each). This TCR derives from an adult who was a healthcare worker with PCR-confirmed SARS-CoV-2 infection or an uninfected control (not recorded which). The source was whole blood, collected at baseline. The CDR3: CASRGDIAKEQFF. CDR3 DNA sequence: TGTGCCAGCAGGGGGGATATAGCGAAAGAGCAGTTCTTC.